These T cell receptor beta chains were read from a single sample in a study of pediatric ulcerative colitis. Clones were read by immunoSEQ multiplex PCR, and TCRdb kept only the in-frame ones, dropping some. The sample includes about 64,000 clones, about three quarters of them seen just once. The specimen sequenced was blood. Receptor source: a boy aged 5-17 years with moderate ulcerative colitis. CDR3s include the opening cysteine and the closing phenylalanine or tryptophan.

J	V	CDR3
TRBJ1-1	TRBV10-1	CASSESPRESEAFF
TRBJ1-2	TRBV6-6	CASTETDYGYTF
TRBJ1-2	TRBV9	CASSGYGTPVGGYTF
TRBJ2-3	TRBV7-2	CASSLVGSGGASDTQYF
TRBJ2-7	TRBV5-1	CASSLSITGDRYEQYF
TRBJ1-1	TRBV25-1	CASSLLGANTEAFF
TRBJ1-3	TRBV4-1	CASSPDYGNTIYF
TRBJ1-1	TRBV11-2	CASSGTGGANTEAFF
TRBJ2-7	TRBV2	CASSSTVPYEQYF
TRBJ1-1	TRBV11-2	CASRPTEMNTEAFF
TRBJ1-1	TRBV11-2	CASSPITGATGTEAFF
TRBJ2-1	TRBV14	CASSQEMVHEQFF
TRBJ1-1	TRBV29-1	CSVTKGGAGTEAFF
TRBJ2-7	TRBV5-4	CASSLSGATYEQYF
TRBJ1-2	TRBV7-9	CASSSTGGAEGYTF
TRBJ2-2	TRBV10-1	CASSDWTATNTGELFF
TRBJ2-7	TRBV30	CAWRASGITYEQYF
TRBJ1-2	TRBV5-6	CASSLIRGRNAGYTF
TRBJ2-7	TRBV30	CAWSARSGTGSYEQYF
TRBJ2-7	TRBV10-3	CAISGHGTANEQYF
TRBJ1-3	TRBV9	CASSLVPDFGNTIYF
TRBJ2-2	TRBV15	CATSRDRRGDTGELFF